This T cell receptor (beta chain) was documented in a study of blood T cells in healthy people across ages. Study outcomes and limitations: Naive T cell percentage and TCR beta diversity correlated strongly.

V was shortened by 5 bases and J by 6 bases, with 14 bases between the two germline ends. CDR1 SNHLY and CDR2 FYNNEI come from the germline V gene. The CDR3 contains 14 residues. A word on this clonotype: Its matching antigen is unknown.

For the second PCR, which ran for about 6 to 11 cycles, a sample-barcoded 5' primer and a J-beta primer mix were used. All samples gave at least 2.5 million CDR3-containing paired-end reads. TCRdb re-analysed the 5' RACE reads in MiXCR, keeping a single row per CDR3 protein. The sample has about 640,000 distinct CDR3 sequences; around 41% are singletons. Material: blood. The source of this sequence is a man at least 80 years old in good health. The chain carries TRBV2 and TRBJ2-1; D not certain. The CDR3 protein is CASSMVVQRNEQFF. CDR3 bases: TGTGCCAGCAGTATGGTAGTTCAACGCAATGAGCAGTTCTTC. The full variable domain, completed using reference TRBV2 and TRBJ2-1, is EPEVTQTPSHQVTQMGQEVILRCVPISNHLYFYWYRQILGQKVEFLVSFYNNEISEKSEIFDDQFSVERPDGSNFTLKIRSTKLEDSAMYFCASSMVVQRNEQFFGPGTRLTVL.